This TCR beta chain was identified during a study of early stage breast cancer tumors. For the study at large: Of some 17 invasive breast tumors, about a dozen were hormone receptor-positive, HER2-negative.

Sequenced by immunoSEQ multiplex PCR; TCRdb stores in-frame clones only, minus some. The sample shows roughly 25,000 clones, about 67% of them seen only once. Each tumor contributed about 19-55 mg of diced tissue. Findings and limits, study-wide: Enriched TCRB sequences shared across patients were mostly commonly generated sequences. Chain pairing and CD4, CD8 or FOXP3 expression were not captured.

The CDR3 is 15 residues long. From germline, CDR1 is SEHNR and CDR2 FQNEAQ (reference sequence). V shed 5 bases and J 8 bases; nucleotides not matched to a gene: 11. Regarding this clone: Its cognate antigen is unknown.

Sequencing was done on a sample of breast tumor tissue. The chain recombines TRBV7-9 with TRBJ1-1, with 10 bases fitting TRBD1. The TCR sequence derives from a person aged 55-75 years with breast cancer. CDR3 coding DNA: TGTGCCAGCAGCCCACGTGGGACAGGGGCCCCCGAAGCTTTCTTT. Protein: CASSPRGTGAPEAFF.